This TCR beta chain was observed in a study of T cell repertoires in ileal Crohn's disease. Study background: Every patient was operated on for stricturing (about 60%) or penetrating (approximately 40%) complications. Study-level findings and limits: Active smokers at surgery had more clonal expansions than non-smokers.

Five hundred nanograms of biopsy DNA per sample underwent TCRB immunosequencing. Libraries were prepared by immunoSEQ multiplex PCR; TCRdb keeps only in-frame clonotypes and omits some of them. The sample contains just under 7,500 clones, approximately 80% of which appear only once. The length of the CDR3 is 15 residues. Germline V gives CDR1 SEHNR, CDR2 FQNEAQ (reference sequence). V lost 5 bases, J lost 5 bases, and 8 bases stayed unmatched. For this clone: Its antigen remains unidentified.

The chain uses TRBV7-9 and TRBJ2-1; 8 nucleotides agree with TRBD1. This TCR came from an adult with Crohn's disease. The specimen sequenced was ileal tissue. The CDR3 nucleotides read TGTGCCAGCAGCCCAGGGGGCGGGAATCACAATGAGCAGTTCTTC. Its protein product is CASSPGGGNHNEQFF.